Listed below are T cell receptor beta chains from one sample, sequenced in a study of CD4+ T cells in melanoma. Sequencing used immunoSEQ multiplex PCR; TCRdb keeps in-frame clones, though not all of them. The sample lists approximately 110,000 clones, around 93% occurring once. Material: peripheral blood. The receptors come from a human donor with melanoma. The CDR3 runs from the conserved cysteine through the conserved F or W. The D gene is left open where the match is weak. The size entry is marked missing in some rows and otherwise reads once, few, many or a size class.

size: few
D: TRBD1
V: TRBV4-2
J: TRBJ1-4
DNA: TGTGCCAGCGAGGGACAGGATAATGAAAAACTGTTTTTT
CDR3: CASEGQDNEKLFF

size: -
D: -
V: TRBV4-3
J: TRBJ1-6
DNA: TGCGCCAGCAGCCAAGATATTATTACAGGTTATAATTCACCCCTCCACTTT
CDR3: CASSQDIITGYNSPLHF

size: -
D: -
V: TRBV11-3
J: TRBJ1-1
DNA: TGTGCCAGCAGCCGCAATTCCAACACTGAAGCTTTCTTT
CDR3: CASSRNSNTEAFF

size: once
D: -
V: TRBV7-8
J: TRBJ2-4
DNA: TGTGCCAGCAGCTCCCAAGGTTTTTGGCTAGCCAAAAACATTCAGTACTTC
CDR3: CASSSQGFWLAKNIQYF

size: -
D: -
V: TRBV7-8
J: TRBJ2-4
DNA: TGTGCCAGCAGCTTAGAGGGCTGGGACATTCAGTACTTC
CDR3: CASSLEGWDIQYF

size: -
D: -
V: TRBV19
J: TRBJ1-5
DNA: TGTGCCAGTAGTATAGATGGGACCCCCACTCTCGGCCAGCATTTT
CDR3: CASSIDGTPTLGQHF

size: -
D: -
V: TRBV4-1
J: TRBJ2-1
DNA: TGCGCCAGCAGCCAAGGTTTAGCGAGCAATGAGCAGTTCTTC
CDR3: CASSQGLASNEQFF

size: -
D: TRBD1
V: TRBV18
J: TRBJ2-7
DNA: TGTGCCAGCTCAGAGGGACAGACCTACGAGCAGTACTTC
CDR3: CASSEGQTYEQYF

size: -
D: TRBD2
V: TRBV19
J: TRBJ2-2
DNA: TGTGCCAGTACAGGACTAGCGGGAGTGTGGACCGGGGAGCTGTTTTTT
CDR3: CASTGLAGVWTGELFF

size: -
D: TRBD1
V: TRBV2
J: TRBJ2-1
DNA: TGTGCCAGCAGTGAAGGGACAGGGGAGATGGGTGAGCAGTTCTTC
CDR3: CASSEGTGEMGEQFF

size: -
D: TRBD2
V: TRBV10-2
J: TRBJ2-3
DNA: TGCGCCAGCAGTGATACTAGCGGGAGCACAGATACGCAGTATTTT
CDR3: CASSDTSGSTDTQYF

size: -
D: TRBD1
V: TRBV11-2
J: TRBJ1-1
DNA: TGTGCCAGCAGCTTAGATTCTTGGCAGGGGGCCATGAACACTGAAGCTTTCTTT
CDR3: CASSLDSWQGAMNTEAFF

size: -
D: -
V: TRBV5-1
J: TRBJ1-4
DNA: TGCGCCAGCAGCCCCTTCGGAGAGGATAATGAAAAACTGTTTTTT
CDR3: CASSPFGEDNEKLFF

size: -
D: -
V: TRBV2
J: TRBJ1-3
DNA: TGTGCCAGCAAGTTGGGTTATGGAAACACCATATATTTT
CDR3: CASKLGYGNTIYF